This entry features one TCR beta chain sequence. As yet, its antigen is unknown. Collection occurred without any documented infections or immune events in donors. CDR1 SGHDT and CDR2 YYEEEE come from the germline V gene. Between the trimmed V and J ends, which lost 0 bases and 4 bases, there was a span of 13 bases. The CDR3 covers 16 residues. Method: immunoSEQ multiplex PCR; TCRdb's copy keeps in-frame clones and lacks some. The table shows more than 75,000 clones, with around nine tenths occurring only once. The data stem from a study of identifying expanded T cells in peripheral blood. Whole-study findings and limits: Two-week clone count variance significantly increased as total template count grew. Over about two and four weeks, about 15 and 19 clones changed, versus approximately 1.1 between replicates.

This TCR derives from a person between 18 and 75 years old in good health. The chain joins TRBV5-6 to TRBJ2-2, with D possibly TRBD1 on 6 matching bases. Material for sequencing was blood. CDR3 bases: TGTGCCAGCAGCTTGGCCGTCACAGGGTCCACCGGGGAGCTGTTTTTT. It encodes CASSLAVTGSTGELFF.